By share, the clone carrying this T cell receptor beta chain ranks as medium-sized. Antigen unknown. Co-extraction of RNA and DNA was performed on about 18-30 mg of unsorted bulk tissue. The sample is drawn from a study of tumor-infiltrating lymphocytes in primary liver carcinoma. Whole-study findings and limits: Overlap in tumor-adjacent and tumor-blood pairs fell below that of tumor region pairs.

cDNA specific to TCR beta was made from about 550 ng of total RNA, with a constant-region primer employed for priming. Libraries covering TCR beta were generated through three nested multiplex PCR rounds (using a slightly modified ARM-PCR). TRBV1-TRBV30 forward primers paired with a C-beta reverse primer drove the first two PCR rounds, roughly 10 cycles each. TCRdb processed the multiplex PCR reads anew with MiXCR; each CDR3 protein has one entry. Of about 100,000 distinct CDR3 sequences listed, just over 65% are singletons. This CDR3 is built from 12 residues. The germline V and J ends were trimmed by 3 bases and 7 bases, with 9 bases remaining between them. Per the germline V gene, CDR1 is SQVTM and CDR2 is ANQGSEA.

Sequencing used tumor-adjacent normal liver tissue. The genes are TRBV29-1 and TRBJ2-2, with D unclear. The sequence was obtained from a man in his forties with primary liver carcinoma and hepatitis B virus infection. CDR3 protein: CSVDQGLGELFF. The CDR3 DNA reads TGCAGCGTTGACCAAGGGCTCGGGGAGCTGTTTTTT.